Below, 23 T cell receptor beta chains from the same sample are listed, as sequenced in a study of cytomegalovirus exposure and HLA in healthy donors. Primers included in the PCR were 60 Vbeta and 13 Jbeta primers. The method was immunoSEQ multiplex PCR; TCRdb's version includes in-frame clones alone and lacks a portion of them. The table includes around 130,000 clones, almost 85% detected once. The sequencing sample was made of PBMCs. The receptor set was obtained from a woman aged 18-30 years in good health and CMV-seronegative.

The CDR3 is CASSYDDRRGGGYTF. CDR3 nucleotide sequence: TGTGCCAGCAGTTACGACGACAGAAGGGGAGGAGGCTACACCTTC. This rearrangement joins TRBV6-5 to TRBJ1-2; D might be TRBD1 (5 bases). The ends were cut back, 2 bases at V and 8 bases at J, with 18 bases in the middle. CDR1 is MNHEY, CDR2 SVGAGI, per germline. The CDR3 runs to 15 residues.

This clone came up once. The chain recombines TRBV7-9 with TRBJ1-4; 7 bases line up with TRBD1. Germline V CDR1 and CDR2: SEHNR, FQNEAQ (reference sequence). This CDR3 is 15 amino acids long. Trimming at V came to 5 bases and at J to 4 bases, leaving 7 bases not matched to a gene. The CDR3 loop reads CASSIGQVHNEKLFF. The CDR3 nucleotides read TGTGCCAGCAGCATCGGACAGGTTCATAATGAAAAACTGTTTTTT.

The CDR3 spells CASSKSGDPGYDEQYF. CDR3 bases: TGTGCCAGCAGCAAATCAGGCGACCCCGGCTACGACGAGCAGTACTTC. V gene TRBV21-1 combines with J gene TRBJ2-7; the D call in the table, TRBD1, was not verified against the DNA. TRBV21-1 is an annotated pseudogene. CDR3 length equals 16 residues.

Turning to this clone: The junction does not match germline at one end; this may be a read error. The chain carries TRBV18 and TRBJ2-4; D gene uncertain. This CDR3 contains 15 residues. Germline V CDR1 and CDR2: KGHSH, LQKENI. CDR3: CASSPPGEAKNSQYF. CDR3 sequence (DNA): TGTGCCAGCTCACCACCGGGTGAAGCCAAAAACAGTCAGTACTTC.

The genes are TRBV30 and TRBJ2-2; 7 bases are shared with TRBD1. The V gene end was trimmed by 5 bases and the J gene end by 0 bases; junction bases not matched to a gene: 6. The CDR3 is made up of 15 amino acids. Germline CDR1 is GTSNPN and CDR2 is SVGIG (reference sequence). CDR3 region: CAWDRVNSNTGELFF. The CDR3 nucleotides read TGTGCCTGGGACAGGGTAAACTCGAACACCGGGGAGCTGTTTTTT. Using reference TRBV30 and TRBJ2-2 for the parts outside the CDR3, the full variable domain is SQTIHQWPATLVQPVGSPLSLECTVEGTSNPNLYWYRQAAGRGLQLLFYSVGIGQISSEVPQNLSASRPQDRQFILSSKKLLLSDSGFYLCAWDRVNSNTGELFFGEGSRLTVL.

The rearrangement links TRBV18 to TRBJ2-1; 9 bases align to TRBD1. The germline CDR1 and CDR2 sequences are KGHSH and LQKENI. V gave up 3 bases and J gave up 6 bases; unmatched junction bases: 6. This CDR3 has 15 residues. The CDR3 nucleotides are TGTGCCAGCTCACCGGACAGGGGAGCAGTCAATGAGCAGTTCTTC. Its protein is CASSPDRGAVNEQFF.

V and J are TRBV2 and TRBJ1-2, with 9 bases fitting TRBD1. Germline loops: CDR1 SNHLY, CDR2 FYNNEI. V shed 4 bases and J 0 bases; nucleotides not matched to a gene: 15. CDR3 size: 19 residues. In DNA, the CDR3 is TGTGCCAGCAGTGTAGGGCTCTTTGGACAGGGGCAATCTAACTATGGCTACACCTTC. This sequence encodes CASSVGLFGQGQSNYGYTF.

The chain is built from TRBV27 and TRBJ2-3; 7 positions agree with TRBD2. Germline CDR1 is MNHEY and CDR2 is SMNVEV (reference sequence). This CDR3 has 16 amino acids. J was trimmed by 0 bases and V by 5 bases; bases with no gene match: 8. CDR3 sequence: CASSAGVARSTDTQYF. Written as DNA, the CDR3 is TGTGCCAGCAGTGCGGGAGTGGCACGAAGCACAGATACGCAGTATTTT.

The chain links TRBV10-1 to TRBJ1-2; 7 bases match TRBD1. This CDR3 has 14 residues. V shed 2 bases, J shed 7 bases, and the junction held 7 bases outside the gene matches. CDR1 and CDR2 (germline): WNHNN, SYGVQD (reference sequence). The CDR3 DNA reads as TGCGCCAGCAGTGAGACGGGACAGAGCTTTGGCTACACCTTC. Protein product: CASSETGQSFGYTF.

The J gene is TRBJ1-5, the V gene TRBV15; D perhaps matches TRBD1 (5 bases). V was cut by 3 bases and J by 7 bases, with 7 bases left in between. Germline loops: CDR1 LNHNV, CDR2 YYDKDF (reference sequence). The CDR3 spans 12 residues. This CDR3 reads CATSSGGQPQHF. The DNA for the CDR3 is TGTGCCACCAGCAGTGGGGGGCAGCCCCAGCATTTT.

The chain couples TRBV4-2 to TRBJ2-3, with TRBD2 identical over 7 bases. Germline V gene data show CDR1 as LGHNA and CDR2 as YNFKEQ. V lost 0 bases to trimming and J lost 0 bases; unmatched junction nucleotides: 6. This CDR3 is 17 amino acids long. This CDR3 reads CASSQDRAGRSTDTQYF. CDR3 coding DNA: TGTGCCAGCAGCCAAGATCGAGCGGGACGAAGCACAGATACGCAGTATTTT.

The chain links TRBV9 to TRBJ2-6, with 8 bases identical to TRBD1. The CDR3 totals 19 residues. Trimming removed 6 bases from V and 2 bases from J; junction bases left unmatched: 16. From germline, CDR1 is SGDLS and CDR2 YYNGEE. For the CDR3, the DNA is TGTGCCAGCACCCTAAATCCACGGACAGGGAAGACTGGGGCCAACGTCCTGACTTTC. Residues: CASTLNPRTGKTGANVLTF.

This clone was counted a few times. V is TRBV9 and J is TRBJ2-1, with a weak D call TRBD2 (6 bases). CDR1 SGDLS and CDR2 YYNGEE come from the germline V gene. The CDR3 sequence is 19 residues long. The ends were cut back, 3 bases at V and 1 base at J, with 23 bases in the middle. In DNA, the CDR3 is TGTGCCAGCAGCGGAGCCGTTAGCGGTCTTTCCGGGTCCTACAATGAGCAGTTCTTC. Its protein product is CASSGAVSGLSGSYNEQFF.

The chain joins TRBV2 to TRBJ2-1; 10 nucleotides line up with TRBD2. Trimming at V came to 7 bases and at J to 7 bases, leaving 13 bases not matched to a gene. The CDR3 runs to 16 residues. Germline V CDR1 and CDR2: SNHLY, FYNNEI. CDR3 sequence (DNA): TGTGCCAGCAAGTATCCAGCGGGAGGGCCTTTAAATGAGCAGTTCTTC. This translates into CASKYPAGGPLNEQFF. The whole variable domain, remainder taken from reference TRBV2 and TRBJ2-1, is EPEVTQTPSHQVTQMGQEVILRCVPISNHLYFYWYRQILGQKVEFLVSFYNNEISEKSEIFDDQFSVERPDGSNFTLKIRSTKLEDSAMYFCASKYPAGGPLNEQFFGPGTRLTVL.

Here the CDR3 DNA reads TGTGCCAGCAGCGTGGCAGGAGGGATCGGGGAGCTGTTTTTT. Translating it yields CASSVAGGIGELFF. This chain links TRBV9 with TRBJ2-2, with D possibly matching TRBD2 (6 bases). This CDR3 has 14 amino acids. The V end lost 2 bases, the J end lost 7 bases, and 12 bases lay between the germline ends. Germline CDR1 is SGDLS and CDR2 is YYNGEE. The full variable domain, completed using reference TRBV9 and TRBJ2-2, is DSGVTQTPKHLITATGQRVTLRCSPRSGDLSVYWYQQSLDQGLQFLIQYYNGEERAKGNILERFSAQQFPDLHSELNLSSLELGDSALYFCASSVAGGIGELFFGEGSRLTVL.

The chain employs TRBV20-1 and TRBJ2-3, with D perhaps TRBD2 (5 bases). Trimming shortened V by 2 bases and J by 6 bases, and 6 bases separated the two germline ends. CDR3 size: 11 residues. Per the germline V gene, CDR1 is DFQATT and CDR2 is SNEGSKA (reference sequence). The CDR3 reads CSARTSDTQYF. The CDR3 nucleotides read TGCAGTGCTAGAACTAGTGATACGCAGTATTTT.

In DNA form, the CDR3 reads TGTGCCAGCAGTCCACGACAGGGGGTAGAAGCTTTCTTT. Amino acids: CASSPRQGVEAFF. This sequence joins TRBV27 and TRBJ1-1, with TRBD1 matching over 9 bases. The V gene's germline CDR1 is MNHEY and CDR2 SMNVEV (reference sequence). V was pared by 5 bases and J by 8 bases, with 6 bases of the junction left unmatched. The CDR3 contains 13 residues.

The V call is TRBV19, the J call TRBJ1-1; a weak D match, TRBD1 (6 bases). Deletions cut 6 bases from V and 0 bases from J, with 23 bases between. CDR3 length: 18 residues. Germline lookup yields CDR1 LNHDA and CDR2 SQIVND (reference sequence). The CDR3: CASSPTGTLFWMNTEAFF. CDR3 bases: TGTGCCAGTAGCCCGACAGGCACCCTTTTTTGGATGAACACTGAAGCTTTCTTT.

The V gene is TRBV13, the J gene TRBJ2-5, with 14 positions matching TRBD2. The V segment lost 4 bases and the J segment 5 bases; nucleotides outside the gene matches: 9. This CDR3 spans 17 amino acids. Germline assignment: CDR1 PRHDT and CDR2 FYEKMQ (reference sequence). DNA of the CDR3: TGTGCCAGCAGCTCCGTCGGACTAGCGGGAGGAGGGGAGACCCAGTACTTC. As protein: CASSSVGLAGGGETQYF. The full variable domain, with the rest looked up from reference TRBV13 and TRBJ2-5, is AAGVIQSPRHLIKEKRETATLKCYPIPRHDTVYWYQQGPGQDPQFLISFYEKMQSDKGSIPDRFSAQQFSDYHSELNMSSLELGDSALYFCASSSVGLAGGGETQYFGPGTRLLVL.

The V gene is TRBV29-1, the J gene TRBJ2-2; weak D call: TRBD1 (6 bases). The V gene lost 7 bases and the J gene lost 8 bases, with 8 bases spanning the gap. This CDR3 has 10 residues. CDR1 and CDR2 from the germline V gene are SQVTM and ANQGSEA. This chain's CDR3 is CSAGQGELFF. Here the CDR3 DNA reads TGCAGCGCTGGACAGGGGGAGCTGTTTTTT.

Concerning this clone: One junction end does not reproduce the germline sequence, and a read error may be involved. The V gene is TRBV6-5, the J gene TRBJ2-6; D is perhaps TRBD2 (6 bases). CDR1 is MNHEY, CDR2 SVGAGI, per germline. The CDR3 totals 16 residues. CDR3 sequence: CASSYSGGTGANGLTF. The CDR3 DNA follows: TGTGCCAGCAGTTACTCCGGAGGGACTGGGGCCAACGGCCTGACTTTC.

CDR3: CASSYSRGGEGYGYTF. CDR3 coding DNA: TGTGCCAGCAGTTACTCGAGAGGGGGCGAGGGCTATGGCTACACCTTC. V is TRBV6-6 and J is TRBJ1-2; 7 nucleotides match TRBD1. Germline values: CDR1 MNHNY, CDR2 SVGAGI (reference sequence). This CDR3 is 16 amino acids long. Losses at the gene ends were 0 bases for V and 4 bases for J; bases not matched to a gene: 8.

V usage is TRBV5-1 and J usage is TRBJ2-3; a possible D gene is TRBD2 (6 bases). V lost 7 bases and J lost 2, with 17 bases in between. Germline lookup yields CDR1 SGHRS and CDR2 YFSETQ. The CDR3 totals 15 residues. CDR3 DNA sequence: TGCGCCAGCGGGGGGACTGGGCCCGACACAGATACGCAGTATTTT. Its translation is CASGGTGPDTDTQYF. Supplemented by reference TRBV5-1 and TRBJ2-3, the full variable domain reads KAGVTQTPRYLIKTRGQQVTLSCSPISGHRSVSWYQQTPGQGLQFLFEYFSETQRNKGNFPGRFSGRQFSNSRSEMNVSTLELGDSALYLCASGGTGPDTDTQYFGPGTRLTVL.